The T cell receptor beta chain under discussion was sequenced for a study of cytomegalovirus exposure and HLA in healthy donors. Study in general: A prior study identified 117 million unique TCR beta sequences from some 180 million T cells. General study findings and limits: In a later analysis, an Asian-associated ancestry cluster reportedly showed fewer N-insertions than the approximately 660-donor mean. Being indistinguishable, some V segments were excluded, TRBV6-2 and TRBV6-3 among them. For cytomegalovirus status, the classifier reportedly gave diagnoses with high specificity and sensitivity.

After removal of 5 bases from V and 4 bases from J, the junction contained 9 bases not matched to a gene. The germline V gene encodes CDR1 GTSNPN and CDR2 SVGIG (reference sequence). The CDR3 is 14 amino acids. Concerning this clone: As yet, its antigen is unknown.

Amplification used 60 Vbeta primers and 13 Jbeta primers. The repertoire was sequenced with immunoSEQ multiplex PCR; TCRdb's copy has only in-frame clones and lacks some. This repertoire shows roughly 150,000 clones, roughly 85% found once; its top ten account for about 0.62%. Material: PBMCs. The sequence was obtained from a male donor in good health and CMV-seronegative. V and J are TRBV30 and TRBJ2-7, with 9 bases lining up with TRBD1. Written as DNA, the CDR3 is TGTGCCTGGGGGGGTGGACAGGGGAGGTACGAGCAGTACTTC. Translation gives CAWGGGQGRYEQYF.